These T cell receptor beta chains were read from a single sample in a study of blood T cell repertoires in COVID-19. Using immunoSEQ multiplex PCR, the repertoire was profiled, and TCRdb retains in-frame clones only, with some absent. The repertoire holds 200,000 to 250,000 clones, roughly 83% seen once, with roughly 10% in the top ten. The sequenced sample consisted of peripheral blood. These receptors were taken from a man at least 80 years old with acute or convalescent COVID-19. CDR3s include the opening cysteine and the closing phenylalanine or tryptophan. Each record gives: CDR3 length, clone size, V gene, J gene, D gene, CDR3 protein, CDR3 DNA. D genes are given only for firm matches. Clone size is not always given. Where it is, it says once, few, many or a class for expanded clones.

length: 15
size: NA
V: TRBV7-6
J: TRBJ2-1
D: NA
CDR3: CASSLASGPYNEQFF
DNA: TGTGCCAGCAGCTTAGCAAGCGGCCCCTACAATGAGCAGTTCTTC

length: 15
size: NA
V: TRBV3-1/TRBV3-2
J: TRBJ2-1
D: TRBD2
CDR3: CASTTGLAKDNEQFF
DNA: TGTGCCAGCACCACGGGACTAGCGAAAGACAATGAGCAGTTCTTC

length: 15
size: NA
V: TRBV11-3
J: TRBJ2-1
D: NA
CDR3: CASSSGMSSYNEQFF
DNA: TGTGCCAGCAGCTCAGGCATGAGCTCCTACAATGAGCAGTTCTTC

length: 14
size: NA
V: TRBV30
J: TRBJ1-5
D: NA
CDR3: CAWSVQYSNQPQHF
DNA: TGTGCCTGGAGTGTACAGTATAGCAATCAGCCCCAGCATTTT

length: 14
size: NA
V: TRBV19
J: TRBJ1-2
D: TRBD1
CDR3: CASSITGATYGYTF
DNA: TGTGCCAGTAGTATTACAGGGGCTACCTATGGCTACACCTTC

length: 14
size: NA
V: TRBV11-1
J: TRBJ2-7
D: NA
CDR3: CASSLLTPSYEQYF
DNA: TGTGCCAGCAGCTTATTGACACCCTCCTACGAGCAGTACTTC

length: 14
size: few
V: TRBV10-3
J: TRBJ1-1
D: TRBD1
CDR3: CAISEQGEYTEAFF
DNA: TGTGCCATCAGTGAACAGGGGGAGTACACTGAAGCTTTCTTT

length: 14
size: NA
V: TRBV18
J: TRBJ2-1
D: NA
CDR3: CASSLRNTYNEQFF
DNA: TGTGCCAGCTCACTCCGAAACACCTACAATGAGCAGTTCTTC

length: 15
size: NA
V: TRBV4-2
J: TRBJ2-2
D: NA
CDR3: CASSQDVRVAGELFF
DNA: TGTGCCAGCAGCCAAGATGTGAGGGTAGCCGGGGAGCTGTTTTTT

length: 16
size: NA
V: TRBV9
J: TRBJ2-7
D: NA
CDR3: CASSVGGGNYPYEQYF
DNA: TGTGCCAGCAGCGTAGGCGGCGGGAACTACCCCTACGAGCAGTACTTC

length: 14
size: NA
V: TRBV5-1
J: TRBJ1-2
D: TRBD1
CDR3: CASSRDREIYGYTF
DNA: TGCGCCAGCAGCCGGGACAGGGAGATTTATGGCTACACCTTC

length: 12
size: once
V: TRBV25-1
J: TRBJ1-2
D: NA
CDR3: CASRWEGSGYTF
DNA: TGTGCCAGCAGGTGGGAGGGGTCTGGCTACACCTTC

length: 15
size: NA
V: TRBV9
J: TRBJ1-3
D: NA
CDR3: CASSVTGSRGNTIYF
DNA: TGTGCCAGCAGCGTCACAGGGAGCCGTGGAAACACCATATATTTT

length: 13
size: NA
V: TRBV5-1
J: TRBJ2-3
D: NA
CDR3: CATAQAATDTQYF
DNA: TGCGCCACCGCCCAGGCTGCCACAGATACGCAGTATTTT

length: 14
size: NA
V: TRBV18
J: TRBJ2-1
D: NA
CDR3: CASSLGRQEGEQFF
DNA: TGTGCCAGCTCCCTTGGGCGCCAAGAGGGTGAGCAGTTCTTC

length: 16
size: NA
V: TRBV30
J: TRBJ1-6
D: TRBD1
CDR3: CAWSPDRGTYNSPLHF
DNA: TGTGCCTGGAGTCCGGACAGGGGAACGTATAATTCACCCCTCCACTTT

length: 14
size: NA
V: TRBV2
J: TRBJ1-2
D: NA
CDR3: CASGGGPENYGYTF
DNA: TGTGCCAGCGGCGGAGGGCCCGAGAACTATGGCTACACCTTC

length: 15
size: NA
V: TRBV7-9
J: TRBJ2-7
D: TRBD1
CDR3: CASSSIRDRFYEQYF
DNA: TGTGCCAGCAGCTCCATCCGGGACAGATTCTACGAGCAGTACTTC

length: 13
size: NA
V: TRBV24-1
J: TRBJ1-5
D: NA
CDR3: CATSDTGRRAQHF
DNA: TGTGCCACCAGTGACACCGGCCGCCGGGCCCAGCATTTT

length: 17
size: NA
V: TRBV7-9
J: TRBJ1-1
D: NA
CDR3: CASSHGDSSTPIEEAFF
DNA: TGTGCCAGCAGCCACGGGGACTCCTCAACCCCTATCGAGGAAGCTTTCTTT

length: 16
size: few
V: TRBV5-1
J: TRBJ1-5
D: TRBD1
CDR3: CASSYIQTGGHQPQHF
DNA: TGCGCCAGCAGCTACATCCAAACAGGGGGTCATCAGCCCCAGCATTTT

length: 14
size: NA
V: TRBV6-4
J: TRBJ1-2
D: NA
CDR3: CASSDTGLSYGYTF
DNA: TGTGCCAGCAGTGATACGGGTTTGAGCTATGGCTACACCTTC

length: 15
size: NA
V: TRBV7-3
J: TRBJ2-7
D: TRBD1
CDR3: CASSSTGAGGYEQYF
DNA: TGTGCCAGCAGCTCGACAGGGGCTGGGGGCTACGAGCAGTACTTC

length: 11
size: once
V: TRBV20-1
J: TRBJ2-7
D: TRBD2
CDR3: CSPASGHEQYF
DNA: TGCAGTCCCGCTAGCGGTCACGAGCAGTACTTC

length: 15
size: NA
V: TRBV6-2/TRBV6-3
J: TRBJ2-3
D: NA
CDR3: CASSSGGLSTDTQYF
DNA: TGTGCCAGCAGTTCCGGCGGTCTTAGCACAGATACGCAGTATTTT

length: 15
size: NA
V: TRBV5-1
J: TRBJ2-1
D: TRBD2
CDR3: CASSPAAGGPPEQFF
DNA: TGCGCCAGCAGCCCAGCCGCGGGGGGGCCCCCAGAGCAGTTCTTC

length: 12
size: NA
V: TRBV6-5
J: TRBJ2-1
D: NA
CDR3: CASSIQGVEQFF
DNA: TGTGCCAGCAGTATCCAGGGTGTTGAGCAGTTCTTC

length: 11
size: NA
V: TRBV2
J: TRBJ2-7
D: NA
CDR3: CATTRSYEQYF
DNA: TGTGCCACCACGAGGAGCTACGAGCAGTACTTC

length: 12
size: NA
V: TRBV21-1
J: TRBJ1-1
D: NA
CDR3: CAIPTGDTEAFF
DNA: TGTGCCATCCCTACAGGGGACACTGAAGCTTTCTTT

length: 15
size: NA
V: TRBV19
J: TRBJ1-5
D: TRBD1
CDR3: CASSPGSTGIQPQHF
DNA: TGTGCCAGTAGTCCGGGATCGACAGGGATCCAGCCCCAGCATTTT

length: 16
size: NA
V: TRBV7-2
J: TRBJ2-2
D: NA
CDR3: CASSLSGTGNTGELFF
DNA: TGTGCCAGCAGCTTAAGCGGGACAGGGAACACCGGGGAGCTGTTTTTT

length: 13
size: once
V: TRBV19
J: TRBJ1-1
D: NA
CDR3: CASSIDTALEAFF
DNA: TGTGCCAGTAGTATAGATACAGCCCTTGAAGCTTTCTTT

length: 16
size: NA
V: TRBV6-6
J: TRBJ1-1
D: TRBD1
CDR3: CASTRSGGHIYTEAFF
DNA: TGTGCCAGCACACGTTCAGGGGGCCACATCTACACTGAAGCTTTCTTT

length: 13
size: NA
V: TRBV28
J: TRBJ2-2
D: TRBD1
CDR3: CASREQGDGELFF
DNA: TGTGCCAGCAGGGAACAGGGGGACGGGGAGCTGTTTTTT

length: 15
size: NA
V: TRBV5-6
J: TRBJ2-7
D: NA
CDR3: CASSLGGLSSYEQYF
DNA: TGTGCCAGCAGCTTGGGAGGCTTATCCTCCTACGAGCAGTACTTC

length: 15
size: NA
V: TRBV19
J: TRBJ2-7
D: TRBD1
CDR3: CASSTNAGTGAEQYF
DNA: TGTGCCAGTAGTACGAATGCCGGGACAGGGGCCGAGCAGTACTTC

length: 13
size: few
V: TRBV5-1
J: TRBJ1-6
D: NA
CDR3: CASTRDINSPLHF
DNA: TGCGCCAGCACTCGGGACATCAATTCACCCCTCCACTTT

length: 16
size: NA
V: TRBV6-5
J: TRBJ2-3
D: TRBD2
CDR3: CASSLRTSGRAGTQYF
DNA: TGTGCCAGCAGTTTACGGACTAGCGGGAGGGCGGGTACGCAGTATTTT

length: 15
size: few
V: TRBV6-5
J: TRBJ2-1
D: TRBD2
CDR3: CASSLRTSGGNEQFF
DNA: TGTGCCAGCAGCCTCAGGACTAGCGGGGGTAATGAGCAGTTCTTC

length: 14
size: once
V: TRBV19
J: TRBJ1-1
D: NA
CDR3: CASSIAGWVSEAFF
DNA: TGTGCCAGTAGTATTGCCGGGTGGGTATCTGAAGCTTTCTTT

length: 12
size: NA
V: TRBV28
J: TRBJ2-7
D: NA
CDR3: CASCTNAPEQYF
DNA: TGTGCCAGCTGCACAAATGCCCCCGAGCAGTACTTC

length: 17
size: NA
V: TRBV18
J: TRBJ1-1
D: TRBD1
CDR3: CASSPPIRGRDGAPAFF
DNA: TGTGCCAGCTCACCACCGATAAGGGGGCGGGATGGTGCACCAGCTTTCTTT

length: 16
size: NA
V: TRBV15
J: TRBJ1-5
D: NA
CDR3: CATSRDLIQDYQPQHF
DNA: TGTGCCACCAGCAGGGACCTCATACAGGATTATCAGCCCCAGCATTTT

length: 14
size: NA
V: TRBV5-4
J: TRBJ2-1
D: TRBD2
CDR3: CASSSGGAVNEQFF
DNA: TGTGCCAGCAGTAGCGGGGGGGCCGTAAATGAGCAGTTCTTC

length: 15
size: NA
V: TRBV18
J: TRBJ2-1
D: TRBD2
CDR3: CASSASGGLADEQFF
DNA: TGTGCCAGCTCAGCTAGCGGGGGCCTTGCGGATGAGCAGTTCTTC

length: 15
size: NA
V: TRBV5-1
J: TRBJ1-1
D: NA
CDR3: CASSPNPPPNTEAFF
DNA: TGCGCCAGCAGCCCTAACCCTCCTCCGAACACTGAAGCTTTCTTT

length: 15
size: once
V: TRBV5-1
J: TRBJ1-6
D: NA
CDR3: CASSLEGRADSPLHF
DNA: TGCGCCAGCAGCTTGGAGGGCAGGGCGGATTCACCCCTCCACTTT

length: 14
size: NA
V: TRBV30
J: TRBJ1-6
D: TRBD1
CDR3: CAWSRGTDNSPLHF
DNA: TGTGCCTGGAGTCGTGGGACAGATAATTCACCCCTCCACTTT

length: 14
size: NA
V: TRBV5-6
J: TRBJ1-5
D: TRBD1
CDR3: CASSGQGVNWPQHF
DNA: TGTGCCAGCAGCGGACAGGGGGTCAATTGGCCCCAGCATTTT

length: 15
size: NA
V: TRBV11-2
J: TRBJ2-1
D: NA
CDR3: CASSPDSYSYNEQFF
DNA: TGTGCCAGCAGCCCAGACAGTTACTCCTACAATGAGCAGTTCTTC

length: 14
size: few
V: TRBV9
J: TRBJ1-2
D: NA
CDR3: CASSENLVGGGYTF
DNA: TGTGCCAGCAGCGAGAACCTGGTCGGGGGTGGCTACACCTTC